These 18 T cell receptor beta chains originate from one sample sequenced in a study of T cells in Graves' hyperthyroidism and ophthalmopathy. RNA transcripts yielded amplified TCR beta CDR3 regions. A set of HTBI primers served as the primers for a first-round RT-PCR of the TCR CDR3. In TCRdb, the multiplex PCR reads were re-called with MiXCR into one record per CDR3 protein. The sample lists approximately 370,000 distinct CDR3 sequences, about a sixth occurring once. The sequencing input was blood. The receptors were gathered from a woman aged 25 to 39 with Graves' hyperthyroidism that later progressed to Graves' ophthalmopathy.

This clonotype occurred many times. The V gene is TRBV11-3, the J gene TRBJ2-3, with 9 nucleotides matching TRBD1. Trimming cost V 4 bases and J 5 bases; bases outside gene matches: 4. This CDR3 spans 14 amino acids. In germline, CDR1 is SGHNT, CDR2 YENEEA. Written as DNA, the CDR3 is TGTGCCAGCAGCTCCCGGGACAGGGAAGATACGCAGTATTTT. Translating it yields CASSSRDREDTQYF.

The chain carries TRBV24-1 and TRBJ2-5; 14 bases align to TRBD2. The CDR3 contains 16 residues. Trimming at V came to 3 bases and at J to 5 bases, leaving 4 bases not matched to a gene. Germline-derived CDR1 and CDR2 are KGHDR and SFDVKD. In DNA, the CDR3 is TGTGCCACCAGTGATAGGGGACTAGCGGGAGTTGAGACCCAGTACTTC. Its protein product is CATSDRGLAGVETQYF.

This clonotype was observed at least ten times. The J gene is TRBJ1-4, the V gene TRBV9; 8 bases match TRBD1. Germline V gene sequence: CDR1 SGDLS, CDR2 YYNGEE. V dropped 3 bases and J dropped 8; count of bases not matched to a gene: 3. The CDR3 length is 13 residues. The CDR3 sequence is CASSGGQGEKLFF. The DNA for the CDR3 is TGTGCCAGCAGCGGAGGACAGGGAGAAAAACTGTTTTTT.

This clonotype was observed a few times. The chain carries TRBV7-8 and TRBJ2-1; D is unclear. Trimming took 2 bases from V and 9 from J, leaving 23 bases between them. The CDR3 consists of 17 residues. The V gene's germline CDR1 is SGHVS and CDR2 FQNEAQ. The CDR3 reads CASSLTTDILTSSEQFF. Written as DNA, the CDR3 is TGTGCCAGCAGCTTAACGACCGATATACTAACATCTTCTGAGCAGTTCTTC. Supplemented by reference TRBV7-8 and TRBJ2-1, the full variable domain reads GAGVSQSPRYKVAKRGQDVALRCDPISGHVSLFWYQQALGQGPEFLTYFQNEAQLDKSGLPSDRFFAERPEGSVSTLKIQRTQQEDSAVYLCASSLTTDILTSSEQFFGPGTRLTVL.

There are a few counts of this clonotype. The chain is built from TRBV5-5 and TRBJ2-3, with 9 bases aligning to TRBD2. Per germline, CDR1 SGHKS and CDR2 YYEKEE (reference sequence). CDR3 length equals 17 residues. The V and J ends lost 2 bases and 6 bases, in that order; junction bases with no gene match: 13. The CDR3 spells CASSLRLAATGMDTQYF. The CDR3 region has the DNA TGTGCCAGCAGCTTAAGACTAGCGGCTACCGGGATGGATACGCAGTATTTT.

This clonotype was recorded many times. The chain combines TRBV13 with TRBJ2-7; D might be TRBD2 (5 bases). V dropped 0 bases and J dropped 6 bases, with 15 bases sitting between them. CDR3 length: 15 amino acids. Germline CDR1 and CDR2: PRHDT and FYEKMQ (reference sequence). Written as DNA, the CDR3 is TGTGCCAGCAGCTTAGGGAGGGAGAGCCTCTTCGAGCAGTACTTC. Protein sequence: CASSLGRESLFEQYF.

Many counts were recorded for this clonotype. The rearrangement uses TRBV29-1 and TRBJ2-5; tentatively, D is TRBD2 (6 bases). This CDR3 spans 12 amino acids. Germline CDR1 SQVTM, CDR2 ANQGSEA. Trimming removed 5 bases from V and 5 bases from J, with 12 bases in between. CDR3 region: CSVTGVGETQYF. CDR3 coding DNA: TGCAGCGTTACGGGAGTGGGGGAGACCCAGTACTTC.

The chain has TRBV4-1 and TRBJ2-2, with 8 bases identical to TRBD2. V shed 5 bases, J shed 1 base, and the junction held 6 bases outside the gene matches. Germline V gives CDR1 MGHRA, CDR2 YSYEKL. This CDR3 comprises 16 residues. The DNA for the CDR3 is TGCGCCAGCAGCTTACCGGGGGGGCTGAACACCGGGGAGCTGTTTTTT. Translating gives CASSLPGGLNTGELFF.

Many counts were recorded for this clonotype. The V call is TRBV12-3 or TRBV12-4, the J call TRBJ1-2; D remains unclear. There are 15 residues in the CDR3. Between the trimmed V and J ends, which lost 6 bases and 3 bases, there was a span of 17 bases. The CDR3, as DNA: TGTGCCAGCAGACGCGCGGGATCAGGCGACTATGGCTACACCTTC. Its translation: CASRRAGSGDYGYTF.

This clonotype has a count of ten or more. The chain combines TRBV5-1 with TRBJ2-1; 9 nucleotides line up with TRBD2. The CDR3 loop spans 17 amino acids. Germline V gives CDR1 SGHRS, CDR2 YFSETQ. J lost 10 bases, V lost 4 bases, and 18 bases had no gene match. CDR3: CASSPSWAGGSSNEQFF. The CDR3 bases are TGCGCCAGCAGCCCTTCGTGGGCGGGGGGGTCGAGCAACGAGCAGTTCTTC. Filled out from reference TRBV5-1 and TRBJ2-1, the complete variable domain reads KAGVTQTPRYLIKTRGQQVTLSCSPISGHRSVSWYQQTPGQGLQFLFEYFSETQRNKGNFPGRFSGRQFSNSRSEMNVSTLELGDSALYLCASSPSWAGGSSNEQFFGPGTRLTVL.

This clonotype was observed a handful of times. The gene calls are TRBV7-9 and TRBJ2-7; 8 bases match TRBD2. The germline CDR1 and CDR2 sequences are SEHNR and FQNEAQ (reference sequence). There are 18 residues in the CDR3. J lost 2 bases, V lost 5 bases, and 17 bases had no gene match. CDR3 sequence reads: CASSQINSGTPFPYEQYF. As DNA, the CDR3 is TGTGCCAGCAGCCAAATAAATAGCGGGACTCCTTTCCCCTACGAGCAGTACTTC. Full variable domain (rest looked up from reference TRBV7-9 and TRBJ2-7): DTGVSQNPRHKITKRGQNVTFRCDPISEHNRLYWYRQTLGQGPEFLTYFQNEAQLEKSRLLSDRFSAERPKGSFSTLEIQRTEQGDSAMYLCASSQINSGTPFPYEQYFGPGTRLTVT.

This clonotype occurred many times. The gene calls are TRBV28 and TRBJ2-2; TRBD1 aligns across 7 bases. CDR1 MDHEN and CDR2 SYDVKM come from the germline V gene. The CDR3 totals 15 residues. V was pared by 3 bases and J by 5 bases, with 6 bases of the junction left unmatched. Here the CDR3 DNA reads TGTGCCAGCAGTTTGACAGGGCGGAAGACCGGGGAGCTGTTTTTT. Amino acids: CASSLTGRKTGELFF.

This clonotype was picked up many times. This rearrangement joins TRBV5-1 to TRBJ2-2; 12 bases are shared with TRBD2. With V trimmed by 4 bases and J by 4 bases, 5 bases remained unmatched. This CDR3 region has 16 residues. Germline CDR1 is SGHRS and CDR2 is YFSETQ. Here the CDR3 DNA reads TGCGCCAGCAGCAGGACTAGCGGGATTGGCACCGGGGAGCTGTTTTTT. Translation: CASSRTSGIGTGELFF. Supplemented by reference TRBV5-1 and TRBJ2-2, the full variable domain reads KAGVTQTPRYLIKTRGQQVTLSCSPISGHRSVSWYQQTPGQGLQFLFEYFSETQRNKGNFPGRFSGRQFSNSRSEMNVSTLELGDSALYLCASSRTSGIGTGELFFGEGSRLTVL.

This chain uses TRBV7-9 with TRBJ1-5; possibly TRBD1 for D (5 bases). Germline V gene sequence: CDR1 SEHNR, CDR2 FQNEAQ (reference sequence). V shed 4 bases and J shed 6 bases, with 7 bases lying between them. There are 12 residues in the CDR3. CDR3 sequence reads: CASSSGVQPQHF. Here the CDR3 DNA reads TGTGCCAGCAGCTCGGGGGTTCAGCCCCAGCATTTT.

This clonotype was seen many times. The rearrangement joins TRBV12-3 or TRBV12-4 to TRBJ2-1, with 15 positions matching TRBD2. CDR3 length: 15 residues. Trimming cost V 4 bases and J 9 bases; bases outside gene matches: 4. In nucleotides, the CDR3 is TGTGCCAGCAGTTGGGGACTAGCGGGAGGAGGTGAGCAGTTCTTC. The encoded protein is CASSWGLAGGGEQFF.

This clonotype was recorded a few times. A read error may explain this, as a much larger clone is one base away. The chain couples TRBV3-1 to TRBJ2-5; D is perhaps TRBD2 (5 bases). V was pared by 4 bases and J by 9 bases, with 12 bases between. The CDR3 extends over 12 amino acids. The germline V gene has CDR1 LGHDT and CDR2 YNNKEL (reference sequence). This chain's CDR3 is CASSRQDSAQYF. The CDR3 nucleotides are TGTGCCAGCAGCCGGCAGGACTCAGCCCAGTACTTC.

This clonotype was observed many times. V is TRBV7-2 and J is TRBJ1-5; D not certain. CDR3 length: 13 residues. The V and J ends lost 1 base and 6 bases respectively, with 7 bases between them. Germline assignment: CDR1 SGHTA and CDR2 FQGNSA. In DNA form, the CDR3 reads TGTGCCAGCAGCTTAGAAGTGAGTCAGCCCCAGCATTTT. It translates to CASSLEVSQPQHF.

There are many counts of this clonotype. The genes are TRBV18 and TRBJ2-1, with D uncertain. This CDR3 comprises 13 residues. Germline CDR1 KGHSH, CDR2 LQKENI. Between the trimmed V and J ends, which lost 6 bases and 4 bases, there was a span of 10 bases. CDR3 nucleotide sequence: TGTGCCAGCTCCCCTTTAACGTACAATGAGCAGTTCTTC. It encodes CASSPLTYNEQFF. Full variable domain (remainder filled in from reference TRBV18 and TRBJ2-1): NAGVMQNPRHLVRRRGQEARLRCSPMKGHSHVYWYRQLPEEGLKFMVYLQKENIIDESGMPKERFSAEFPKEGPSILRIQQVVRGDSAAYFCASSPLTYNEQFFGPGTRLTVL.